This T cell receptor beta chain was captured in a study of shared clonotypes between healthy human individuals. The CDR3 runs 15 residues. V shed 5 bases and J shed 4 bases, with 17 bases lying between them. Germline CDR1 reads SEHNR; CDR2 reads FQNEAQ (reference sequence). Some clones are missing from TCRdb's copy, which holds only in-frame ones; the method was immunoSEQ multiplex PCR. The sample contains 1 million to 1.2 million clones, about 80% of which appear only once. This clone was counted between two and nine times. The source of this sequence is a man aged 18 to 30 in good health. Some clones in this sample may be carry-over from other donors' samples. Sequenced: memory CD4+ T cells from PBMCs. Subset meaning: CD45RA-negative fraction. The V call is TRBV7-9, the J call TRBJ1-2; D is perhaps TRBD1 (5 bases). The chain's CDR3 is CASSRGASQVYGYTF. The DNA for the CDR3 is TGTGCCAGCAGCCGCGGGGCCTCCCAAGTCTATGGCTACACCTTC.